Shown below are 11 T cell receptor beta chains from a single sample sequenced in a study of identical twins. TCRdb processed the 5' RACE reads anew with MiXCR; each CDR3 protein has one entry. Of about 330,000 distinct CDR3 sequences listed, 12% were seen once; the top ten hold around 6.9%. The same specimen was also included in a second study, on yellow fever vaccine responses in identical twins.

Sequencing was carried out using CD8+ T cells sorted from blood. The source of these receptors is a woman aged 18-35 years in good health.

In DNA, the CDR3 is TGTGCCAGCAGCCTCCTGCGGGGGCTGAACACCGGGGAGCTGTTTTTT. As protein: CASSLLRGLNTGELFF. The genes are TRBV27 and TRBJ2-2, with TRBD2 as a possible D gene (7 bases). Germline V gene lookup returns CDR1 MNHEY and CDR2 SMNVEV (reference sequence). This CDR3 is built from 16 residues. Trimming took 6 bases from V and 1 from J, leaving 15 bases between them.

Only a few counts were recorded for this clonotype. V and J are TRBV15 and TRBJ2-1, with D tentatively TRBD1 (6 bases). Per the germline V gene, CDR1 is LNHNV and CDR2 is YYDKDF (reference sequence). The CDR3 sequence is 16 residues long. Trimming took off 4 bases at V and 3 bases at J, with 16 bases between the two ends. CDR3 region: CATSKSRGVGYNEQFF. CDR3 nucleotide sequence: TGTGCCACCAGCAAGTCCAGGGGAGTAGGCTACAATGAGCAGTTCTTC.

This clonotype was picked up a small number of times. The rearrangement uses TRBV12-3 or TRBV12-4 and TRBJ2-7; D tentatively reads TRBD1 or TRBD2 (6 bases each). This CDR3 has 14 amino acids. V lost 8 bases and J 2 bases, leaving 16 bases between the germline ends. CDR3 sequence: CASCMGGPTYEQYF. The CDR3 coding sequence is TGTGCCAGCTGCATGGGGGGCCCTACCTACGAGCAGTACTTC.

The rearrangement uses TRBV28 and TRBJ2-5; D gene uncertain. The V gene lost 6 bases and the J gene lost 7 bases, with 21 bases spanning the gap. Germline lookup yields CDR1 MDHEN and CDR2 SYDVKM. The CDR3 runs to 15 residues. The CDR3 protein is CASRPLVHLLGTQYF. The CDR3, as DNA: TGTGCCAGCAGGCCCCTAGTACACCTCTTAGGGACCCAGTACTTC.

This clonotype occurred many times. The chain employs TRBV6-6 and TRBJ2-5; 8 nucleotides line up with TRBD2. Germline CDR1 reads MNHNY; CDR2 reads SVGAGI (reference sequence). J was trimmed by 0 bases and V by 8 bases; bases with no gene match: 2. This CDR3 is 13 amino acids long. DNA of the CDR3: TGTGCCAGCGGCGGGGGGTACCAAGAGACCCAGTACTTC. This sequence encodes CASGGGYQETQYF.

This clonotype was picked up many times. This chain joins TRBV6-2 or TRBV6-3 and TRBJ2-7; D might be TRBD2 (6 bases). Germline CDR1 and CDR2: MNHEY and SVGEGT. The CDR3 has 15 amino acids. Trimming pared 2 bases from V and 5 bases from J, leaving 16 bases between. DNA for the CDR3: TGTGCCAGCAGTTACCTGATCGGGGGAGGTAACGAGCAGTACGTC. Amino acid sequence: CASSYLIGGGNEQYV.

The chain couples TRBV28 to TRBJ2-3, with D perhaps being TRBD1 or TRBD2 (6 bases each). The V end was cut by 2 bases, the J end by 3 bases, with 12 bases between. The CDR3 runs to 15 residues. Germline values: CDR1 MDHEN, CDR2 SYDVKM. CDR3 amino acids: CASSLGGLLTDTQYF. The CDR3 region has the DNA TGTGCCAGCAGTTTAGGGGGGCTTCTGACAGATACGCAGTATTTT.

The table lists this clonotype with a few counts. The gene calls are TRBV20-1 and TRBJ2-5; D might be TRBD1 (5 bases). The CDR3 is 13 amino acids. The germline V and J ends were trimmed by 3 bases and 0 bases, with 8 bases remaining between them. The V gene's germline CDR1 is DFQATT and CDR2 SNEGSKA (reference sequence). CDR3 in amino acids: CSARAGYQETQYF. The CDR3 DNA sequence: TGCAGTGCTAGGGCAGGGTACCAAGAGACCCAGTACTTC.

CDR3 loop: CASRALAGGGAYEQYF. The DNA for the CDR3 is TGTGCCAGCAGGGCGTTAGCGGGAGGGGGGGCCTACGAGCAGTACTTC. The gene calls are TRBV7-8 and TRBJ2-7, with 11 bases aligning to TRBD2. With V trimmed by 6 bases and J by 2 bases, 9 bases remained unmatched. In germline, CDR1 is SGHVS, CDR2 FQNEAQ. The CDR3 totals 16 residues. Using reference TRBV7-8 and TRBJ2-7 for the parts outside the CDR3, the full variable domain is GAGVSQSPRYKVAKRGQDVALRCDPISGHVSLFWYQQALGQGPEFLTYFQNEAQLDKSGLPSDRFFAERPEGSVSTLKIQRTQQEDSAVYLCASRALAGGGAYEQYFGPGTRLTVT.

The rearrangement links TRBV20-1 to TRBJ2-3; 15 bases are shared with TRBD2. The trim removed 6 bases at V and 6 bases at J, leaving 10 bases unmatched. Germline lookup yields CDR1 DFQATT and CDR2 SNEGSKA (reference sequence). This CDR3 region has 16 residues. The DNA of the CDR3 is TGCAGTGCCCAGATAGGGACTAGCGGGGGGATGGATACGCAGTATTTT. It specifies CSAQIGTSGGMDTQYF.

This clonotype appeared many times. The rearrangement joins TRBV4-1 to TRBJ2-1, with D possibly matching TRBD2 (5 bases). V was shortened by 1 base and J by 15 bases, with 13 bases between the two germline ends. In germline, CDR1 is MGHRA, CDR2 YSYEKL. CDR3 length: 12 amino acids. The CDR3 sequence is CASSQGSWEWFF. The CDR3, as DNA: TGCGCCAGCAGCCAAGGGAGTTGGGAGTGGTTCTTC.